These 29 T cell receptor beta chains were sequenced from one sample in a study of blood T cell repertoires in COVID-19 (TCRdb year 2020). Libraries were built with the immunoSEQ multiplex PCR assay. In its TCRdb copy, this immuneACCESS table keeps in-frame sequences only and misses some clones. Where compared with another copy, unresolved V genes explain less than half of these, and the others have no known cause. The sample contains about 28,000 clones, about 89% of them found a single time. 2% to 3% of the sample is held by the ten biggest clonotypes. Sample: peripheral blood. The receptor source for this set is a human donor in a cohort sampled during active COVID-19.

The chain carries TRBV2 and TRBJ2-3, with D tentatively TRBD2 (6 bases). V lost 5 bases to trimming and J lost 1 base, with 16 bases between them. Germline loops: CDR1 SNHLY, CDR2 FYNNEI. The CDR3 sequence is 16 residues long. CDR3 sequence: CASSRPTIAGTDTQYF. The CDR3 bases are TGTGCCAGCAGTCGCCCTACTATAGCGGGCACAGATACGCAGTATTTT. Combining the CDR3 with reference TRBV2 and TRBJ2-3 gives the whole variable domain EPEVTQTPSHQVTQMGQEVILRCVPISNHLYFYWYRQILGQKVEFLVSFYNNEISEKSEIFDDQFSVERPDGSNFTLKIRSTKLEDSAMYFCASSRPTIAGTDTQYFGPGTRLTVL.

This rearrangement joins TRBV27 to TRBJ2-5; TRBD2 agrees at 9 bases. Losses at the gene ends were 5 bases for V and 5 bases for J; bases not matched to a gene: 18. Germline V gives CDR1 MNHEY, CDR2 SMNVEV (reference sequence). This CDR3 is 18 amino acids long. In DNA form, the CDR3 reads TGTGCCAGCAGTCCCCCCAGGGGAAGCGGGGGGACCTGGGAGACCCAGTACTTC. Translation gives CASSPPRGSGGTWETQYF.

J is TRBJ2-3 and V is TRBV5-4, with 10 bases that match TRBD2. V lost 3 bases, J lost 2 bases, and 3 bases stayed unmatched. The CDR3 length is 15 residues. Germline V gene sequence: CDR1 SGHNT, CDR2 YYREEE (reference sequence). The CDR3 reads CASSSAGGITDTQYF. CDR3 coding DNA: TGTGCCAGCAGCTCAGCGGGGGGGATCACAGATACGCAGTATTTT.

V usage is TRBV12-3 or TRBV12-4 and J usage is TRBJ1-2; no firm D call. This CDR3 has 12 residues. V was shortened by 2 bases and J by 5 bases, with 6 bases between the two germline ends. CDR3 region: CASSLIRYGYTF. The CDR3 DNA sequence: TGTGCCAGCAGTTTAATTCGTTATGGCTACACCTTC.

The chain links TRBV30 to TRBJ2-4; possibly TRBD2 for D (6 bases). Trimming stripped 2 bases from V and 4 bases from J, with 12 bases between. The CDR3 contains 14 residues. CDR1 and CDR2 (germline): GTSNPN, SVGIG (reference sequence). CDR3 sequence reads: CAWSSEGGKNIQYF. The DNA for the CDR3 is TGTGCCTGGAGTAGCGAAGGAGGGAAAAACATTCAGTACTTC. Complete variable domain (other parts from reference TRBV30 and TRBJ2-4): SQTIHQWPATLVQPVGSPLSLECTVEGTSNPNLYWYRQAAGRGLQLLFYSVGIGQISSEVPQNLSASRPQDRQFILSSKKLLLSDSGFYLCAWSSEGGKNIQYFGAGTRLSVL.

The rearrangement joins TRBV4-3 to TRBJ1-6; the match to TRBD1 covers 7 bases. This CDR3 is 13 amino acids long. V was pared by 4 bases and J by 8 bases, with 2 bases of the junction left unmatched. Germline lookup yields CDR1 LGHNA and CDR2 YSLEER. The CDR3, as DNA: TGCGCCAGCAGCCGAGGGACAGATTCACCCCTCCACTTT. Translating gives CASSRGTDSPLHF.

CDR3 sequence reads: CASSFNREMNTEAFF. In DNA form, the CDR3 reads TGTGCCAGCAGCTTCAACAGGGAAATGAACACTGAAGCTTTCTTT. The gene calls are TRBV7-9 and TRBJ1-1; possible D gene TRBD1, 6 bases. V was clipped by 3 bases and J by 0 bases, with 11 bases between them. The CDR3 loop spans 15 amino acids. Per the germline V gene, CDR1 is SEHNR and CDR2 is FQNEAQ (reference sequence).

The chain uses TRBV5-4 and TRBJ2-7, with 14 bases matching TRBD2. The CDR3 length is 15 residues. The V and J ends lost 4 bases and 7 bases, in that order; junction bases with no gene match: 7. Germline CDR1 reads SGHNT; CDR2 reads YYREEE (reference sequence). CDR3 nucleotide sequence: TGTGCCAGCAGCCCACGGACTAGCGGGGGGTTAGAGCAGTACTTC. This codes for CASSPRTSGGLEQYF. Looking up the rest from reference TRBV5-4 and TRBJ2-7 gives the full variable domain: ETGVTQSPTHLIKTRGQQVTLRCSSQSGHNTVSWYQQALGQGPQFIFQYYREEENGRGNFPPRFSGLQFPNYSSELNVNALELDDSALYLCASSPRTSGGLEQYFGPGTRLTVT.

This chain joins TRBV29-1 and TRBJ1-2, with 7 bases fitting TRBD1. Germline V gives CDR1 SQVTM, CDR2 ANQGSEA. The J segment lost 0 bases and the V segment lost 6 bases, leaving 10 bases of the junction unmatched. This CDR3 region has 15 residues. CDR3 sequence reads: CSVGGQNQANYGYTF. CDR3 bases: TGCAGCGTAGGGGGACAGAATCAAGCTAACTATGGCTACACCTTC.

The rearrangement joins TRBV7-8 to TRBJ1-6; D is unclear. The CDR3 extends over 15 amino acids. Trimming removed 6 bases from V and 0 bases from J, with 9 bases in between. Germline V gene lookup returns CDR1 SGHVS and CDR2 FQNEAQ. The CDR3 protein is CASRLSGSYNSPLHF. The DNA of the CDR3 is TGTGCCAGCAGATTGTCCGGCTCCTATAATTCACCCCTCCACTTT.

The chain has TRBV12-3 or TRBV12-4 and TRBJ1-2; D unresolved. CDR3 length: 13 residues. V was pared by 1 base and J by 4 bases, with 7 bases between. CDR3 sequence: CASSLGVGYGYTF. In DNA, the CDR3 is TGTGCCAGCAGTTTAGGTGTCGGCTATGGCTACACCTTC.

The CDR3 nucleotides read TGTGCCAGCAGCTTGCCAGGCCAAGACTATGGCTACACCTTC. Translation gives CASSLPGQDYGYTF. The V gene is TRBV7-8, the J gene TRBJ1-2; D uncertain. CDR3 length equals 14 residues. V dropped 3 bases and J dropped 3 bases, with 11 bases sitting between them. Germline V gene data show CDR1 as SGHVS and CDR2 as FQNEAQ.

A few counts support this clone. This chain links TRBV5-5 with TRBJ2-1; no firm D call. The CDR3 length is 16 residues. Trimming cost V 0 bases and J 0 bases, with 10 bases left between them. From germline, CDR1 is SGHKS and CDR2 YYEKEE (reference sequence). CDR3 bases: TGTGCCAGCAGCTTGGCCGACTCCCGCTCCTACAATGAGCAGTTCTTC. It translates to CASSLADSRSYNEQFF.

The genes are TRBV5-1 and TRBJ2-6, with 7 bases lining up with TRBD1. CDR1 is SGHRS, CDR2 YFSETQ, per germline. The CDR3 covers 18 residues. Unmatched junction bases numbered 11, after V lost 5 bases and J lost 0 bases. CDR3 sequence (DNA): TGCGCCAGCAGAAATCCGGGACAGACCTTCTCTGGGGCCAACGTCCTGACTTTC. It encodes CASRNPGQTFSGANVLTF. The entire variable domain, with the rest obtained from reference TRBV5-1 and TRBJ2-6, is as follows: KAGVTQTPRYLIKTRGQQVTLSCSPISGHRSVSWYQQTPGQGLQFLFEYFSETQRNKGNFPGRFSGRQFSNSRSEMNVSTLELGDSALYLCASRNPGQTFSGANVLTFGAGSRLTVL.

The chain carries TRBV6-5 and TRBJ1-1; D is ambiguous. With 8 bases removed from V and 4 bases from J, the gap between germline ends came to 14 bases. CDR3 length: 13 residues. The V gene's germline CDR1 is MNHEY and CDR2 SVGAGI. The CDR3 here is CASWAGSSTEAFF. As DNA, the CDR3 is TGTGCCAGCTGGGCCGGATCGAGCACTGAAGCTTTCTTT.

The V and J genes are TRBV5-1 and TRBJ1-4, with a tentative D call TRBD1 (6 bases). This CDR3 region has 14 residues. Germline V gene lookup returns CDR1 SGHRS and CDR2 YFSETQ. The V gene lost 4 bases and the J gene lost 7 bases, with 14 bases spanning the gap. The CDR3 bases are TGCGCCAGCAGCCTCGGGACAACCTCTGAAAAACTGTTTTTT. This translates into CASSLGTTSEKLFF.

The chain joins TRBV6-5 to TRBJ1-1; D call uncertain. V was clipped by 4 bases and J by 6 bases, with 9 bases between them. This CDR3 region has 12 residues. The germline CDR1 and CDR2 sequences are MNHEY and SVGAGI. As DNA, the CDR3 is TGTGCCAGCAGTTCCGTCGGGGCTGAAGCTTTCTTT. This gives the protein CASSSVGAEAFF.

Here the CDR3 reads CALRGQVGEKLFF. The CDR3 bases are TGTGCCCTGAGGGGGCAAGTTGGCGAAAAACTGTTTTTT. The V call is TRBV30, the J call TRBJ1-4; 7 bases agree with TRBD1. Germline loops: CDR1 GTSNPN, CDR2 SVGIG (reference sequence). This CDR3 region has 13 residues. The trim removed 8 bases at V and 8 bases at J, leaving 11 bases unmatched.

The chain recombines TRBV5-1 with TRBJ1-2, with a tentative D call TRBD1 (5 bases). Germline CDR1 reads SGHRS; CDR2 reads YFSETQ. The CDR3 spans 14 residues. The germline V and J ends were trimmed by 4 bases and 8 bases, with 18 bases remaining between them. This CDR3 reads CASSETREGGGYTF. In DNA form, the CDR3 reads TGCGCCAGCAGCGAGACCAGGGAAGGAGGGGGCTACACCTTC.

This rearrangement joins TRBV9 to TRBJ1-1; D call uncertain. Germline-derived CDR1 and CDR2 are SGDLS and YYNGEE. Trimming cost V 6 bases and J 0 bases, with 18 bases left between them. CDR3 length: 16 residues. In DNA form, the CDR3 reads TGTGCCAGCACCCCAAGCCCTACGGGTATGAACACTGAAGCTTTCTTT. Encoded protein: CASTPSPTGMNTEAFF. Variable domain in full (rest from reference TRBV9 and TRBJ1-1): DSGVTQTPKHLITATGQRVTLRCSPRSGDLSVYWYQQSLDQGLQFLIQYYNGEERAKGNILERFSAQQFPDLHSELNLSSLELGDSALYFCASTPSPTGMNTEAFFGQGTRLTVV.

This chain uses TRBV3-1 (or the pseudogene TRBV3-2) with TRBJ2-4; D unresolved. V gave up 1 base and J gave up 0 bases, with 7 bases separating them. CDR3 length: 15 amino acids. Germline values: CDR1 LGHDT, CDR2 YNNKEL (reference sequence). The CDR3 sequence is CASSQGRLAKNIQYF. The CDR3 DNA sequence: TGTGCCAGCAGCCAAGGCAGGTTAGCCAAAAACATTCAGTACTTC.

This sequence joins TRBV5-1 and TRBJ1-1; unclear D gene. CDR3 length equals 12 residues. V lost 0 bases and J lost 8, with 8 bases in between. Looked up from germline, CDR1 is SGHRS and CDR2 is YFSETQ. The CDR3 is CASSLGGLEAFF. Here the CDR3 DNA reads TGCGCCAGCAGCTTGGGCGGTTTAGAAGCTTTCTTT.

This chain connects TRBV7-9 to TRBJ1-1; D possibly corresponds to TRBD1 (6 bases). Trimming pared 7 bases from V and 5 bases from J, leaving 17 bases between. The V gene's germline CDR1 is SEHNR and CDR2 FQNEAQ (reference sequence). CDR3 length: 14 residues. CDR3 coding DNA: TGTGCCAGCACCGAGCAAAACAGGGATACTGAAGCTTTCTTT. Encoded protein: CASTEQNRDTEAFF.

This chain uses TRBV7-9 with TRBJ1-6; D ambiguous. Germline CDR1 SEHNR, CDR2 FQNEAQ (reference sequence). Trimming pared 1 base from V and 9 bases from J, leaving 4 bases between. The CDR3 has 12 residues. The CDR3 region has the DNA TGTGCCAGCAGCTTAGATCTTTCACCCCTCCACTTT. Amino acid sequence: CASSLDLSPLHF. Full variable domain (rest looked up from reference TRBV7-9 and TRBJ1-6): DTGVSQNPRHKITKRGQNVTFRCDPISEHNRLYWYRQTLGQGPEFLTYFQNEAQLEKSRLLSDRFSAERPKGSFSTLEIQRTEQGDSAMYLCASSLDLSPLHFGNGTRLTVT.

The chain combines TRBV19 with TRBJ2-7; 7 bases match TRBD1. The CDR3 runs 14 residues. Germline assignment: CDR1 LNHDA and CDR2 SQIVND (reference sequence). Trimming at V came to 3 bases and at J to 6 bases, leaving 8 bases not matched to a gene. The CDR3 loop reads CASSIRQGRTEQYF. The CDR3 coding sequence is TGTGCCAGTAGTATTCGACAGGGCAGGACCGAGCAGTACTTC.

The V and J genes are TRBV5-1 and TRBJ2-1; 10 positions match TRBD2. The trim removed 4 bases at V and 0 bases at J, leaving 10 bases unmatched. CDR1 SGHRS and CDR2 YFSETQ come from the germline V gene. The CDR3 has 18 residues. The chain's CDR3 is CASSPIPSSGSSYNEQFF. The CDR3 DNA reads as TGCGCCAGCAGCCCTATCCCCTCTAGCGGGAGCTCCTACAATGAGCAGTTCTTC.

CDR3 DNA sequence: TGTGCCAGCAGCCAAGGGTGGGGACTGAACAATGAGCAGTTCTTC. As protein: CASSQGWGLNNEQFF. J is TRBJ2-1 and V is TRBV3-1 (or the pseudogene TRBV3-2); TRBD2 is a possible D gene (6 bases). Germline CDR1 is LGHDT and CDR2 is YNNKEL (reference sequence). The CDR3 has 15 residues. V was cut by 1 base and J by 5 bases, with 12 bases left in between.

V and J are TRBV28 and TRBJ2-1; possibly TRBD1 for D (7 bases). Trimming took 6 bases from V and 6 from J, leaving 18 bases between them. Germline values: CDR1 MDHEN, CDR2 SYDVKM. This CDR3 comprises 15 residues. This CDR3 is CASRQGGLRANEQFF. CDR3 bases: TGTGCCAGCAGGCAGGGGGGCCTCCGCGCCAATGAGCAGTTCTTC. Supplemented by reference TRBV28 and TRBJ2-1, the full variable domain reads DVKVTQSSRYLVKRTGEKVFLECVQDMDHENMFWYRQDPGLGLRLIYFSYDVKMKEKGDIPEGYSVSREKKERFSLILESASTNQTSMYLCASRQGGLRANEQFFGPGTRLTVL.

The chain employs TRBV7-2 and TRBJ1-1, with a weak D call TRBD1 (6 bases). The CDR3 has 15 residues. CDR1 is SGHTA and CDR2 is FQGNSA in the germline V gene. V was clipped by 5 bases and J by 4 bases, with 17 bases between them. The CDR3 sequence: CASSTRGGGGTEAFF. DNA for the CDR3: TGTGCCAGCAGCACTAGGGGGGGCGGAGGCACTGAAGCTTTCTTT.